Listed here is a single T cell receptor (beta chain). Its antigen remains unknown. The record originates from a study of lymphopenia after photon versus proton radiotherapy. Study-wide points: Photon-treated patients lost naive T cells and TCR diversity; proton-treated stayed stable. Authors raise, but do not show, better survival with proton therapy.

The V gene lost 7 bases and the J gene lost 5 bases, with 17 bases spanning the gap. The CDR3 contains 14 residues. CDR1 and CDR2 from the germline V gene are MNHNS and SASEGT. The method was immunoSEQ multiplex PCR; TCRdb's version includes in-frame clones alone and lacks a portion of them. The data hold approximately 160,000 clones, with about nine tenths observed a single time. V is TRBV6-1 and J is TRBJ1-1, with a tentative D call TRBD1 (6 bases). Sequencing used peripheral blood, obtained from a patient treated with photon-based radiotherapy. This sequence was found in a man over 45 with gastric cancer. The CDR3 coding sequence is TGTGCCAGCAACCAATGGGGGGCTGAGACTGAAGCTTTCTTT. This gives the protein CASNQWGAETEAFF.